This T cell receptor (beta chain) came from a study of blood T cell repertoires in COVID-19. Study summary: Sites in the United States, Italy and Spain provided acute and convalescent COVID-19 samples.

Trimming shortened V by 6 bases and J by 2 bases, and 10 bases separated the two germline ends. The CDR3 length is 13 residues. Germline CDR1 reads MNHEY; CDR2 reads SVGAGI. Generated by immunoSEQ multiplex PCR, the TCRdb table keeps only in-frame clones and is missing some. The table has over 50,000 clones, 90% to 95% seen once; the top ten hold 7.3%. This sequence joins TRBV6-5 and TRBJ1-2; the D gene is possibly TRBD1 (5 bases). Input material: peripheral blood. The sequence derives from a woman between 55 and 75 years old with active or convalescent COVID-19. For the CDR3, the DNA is TGTGCCAGCAGACAGTCAGGGAACTATGGCTACACCTTC. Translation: CASRQSGNYGYTF.